This is a list of T cell receptor beta chains from one sample in a study of T cell responses to AZD1222 COVID-19 vaccine. Profiled with immunoSEQ multiplex PCR; TCRdb holds only in-frame clones, not every one. Among some 150,000 clones listed, about nine tenths were seen once. The material sequenced was peripheral blood, taken on day 0 of AZD1222 vaccination. The receptors were sampled from an adult in good health. CDR3s include the opening cysteine and the closing phenylalanine or tryptophan. The D gene is left open where the match is weak. Part of the rows lack a size; the others show once, few, many or a class for expanded clones.

j_gene | abundance | d_gene | v_gene | CDR3aa | CDR3nt
TRBJ2-5 | - | - | TRBV11-3 | CASSFGLYETQYF | TGTGCCAGCAGCTTTGGGTTATATGAGACCCAGTACTTC
TRBJ1-1 | - | - | TRBV6-5 | CACGIRETEAFF | TGTGCCTGTGGAATTCGGGAAACTGAAGCTTTCTTT
TRBJ2-3 | - | TRBD2 | TRBV19 | CASSSTPSGVTTDTQYF | TGTGCCAGTAGTAGCACCCCTAGCGGGGTTACCACAGATACGCAGTATTTT
TRBJ1-1 | - | - | TRBV12-3/TRBV12-4 | CASTDNTEAFF | TGTGCCAGCACCGATAACACTGAAGCTTTCTTT
TRBJ2-7 | - | - | TRBV12-5 | CASGSRDQRYEQYF | TGTGCTAGTGGTTCCCGGGACCAGAGGTACGAGCAGTACTTC
TRBJ1-1 | - | - | TRBV6-5 | CASSSWGDRAFF | TGTGCCAGCAGTTCTTGGGGAGATCGGGCTTTCTTT
TRBJ2-1 | - | - | TRBV6-5 | CASSYSRGSSYNEQFF | TGTGCCAGCAGTTACTCCCGCGGAAGCTCCTACAATGAGCAGTTCTTC
TRBJ2-2 | - | TRBD2 | TRBV4-3 | CASSQEAGVRTGELFF | TGCGCCAGCAGCCAAGAAGCGGGAGTAAGAACCGGGGAGCTGTTTTTT
TRBJ2-1 | - | TRBD1 | TRBV4-3 | CASSQDRDSIQFF | TGCGCCAGCAGCCAGGACCGGGACAGCATTCAGTTCTTC
TRBJ2-3 | - | - | TRBV6-5 | CASSYRFTDTQYF | TGTGCCAGCAGTTATAGATTCACAGATACGCAGTATTTT
TRBJ2-7 | - | TRBD1 | TRBV30 | CASQGGVAYEQYF | TGTGCCTCCCAAGGGGGCGTCGCCTACGAGCAGTACTTC
TRBJ1-5 | - | - | TRBV6-5 | CASGGRETGQPQHF | TGTGCCAGTGGGGGGAGAGAGACAGGTCAGCCCCAGCATTTT
TRBJ2-5 | - | TRBD1 | TRBV5-1 | CASSLQGVQETQYF | TGCGCCAGCAGCTTACAGGGGGTCCAAGAGACCCAGTACTTC
TRBJ2-1 | - | TRBD2 | TRBV29-1 | CSVEDALAGGDEQFF | TGCAGCGTTGAAGATGCGCTAGCGGGAGGGGATGAGCAGTTCTTC
TRBJ1-5 | few | - | TRBV5-6 | CASSLGAGSNQPQHF | TGTGCCAGCAGCTTGGGGGCAGGTAGCAATCAGCCCCAGCATTTT
TRBJ1-5 | - | TRBD1 | TRBV2 | CASRDRGNQPQHF | TGTGCCAGCAGGGACAGGGGGAATCAGCCCCAGCATTTT
TRBJ1-2 | - | - | TRBV11-3 | CASSPDSYYGYTF | TGTGCCAGCAGCCCAGACAGTTACTATGGCTACACCTTC
TRBJ1-1 | - | - | TRBV7-6 | CASSLVVGMNTEAFF | TGTGCCAGCAGCTTAGTTGTCGGGATGAACACTGAAGCTTTCTTT
TRBJ2-2 | - | - | TRBV10-1 | CATPAGRNTGELFF | TGCGCCACCCCCGCGGGGAGGAACACCGGGGAGCTGTTTTTT
TRBJ2-2 | - | TRBD2 | TRBV6-4 | CASSDSSGGTGELFF | TGTGCCAGCAGTGACTCGAGCGGGGGCACCGGGGAGCTGTTTTTT
TRBJ2-5 | - | TRBD1 | TRBV12-3/TRBV12-4 | CASSSGQLETQYF | TGTGCCAGCAGTTCGGGACAGTTAGAGACCCAGTACTTC
TRBJ2-3 | once | TRBD2 | TRBV7-2 | CASSLEASGGTDTQYF | TGTGCCAGCAGCTTAGAGGCTAGCGGGGGCACAGATACGCAGTATTTT
TRBJ1-3 | - | - | TRBV18 | CASSPRGTGNTIYF | TGTGCCAGCTCACCTAGGGGGACTGGAAACACCATATATTTT
TRBJ1-1 | - | - | TRBV6-5 | CASSYSGGVRRTEAFF | TGTGCCAGCAGTTACTCCGGCGGGGTTAGGAGGACTGAAGCTTTCTTT
TRBJ2-7 | once | - | TRBV6-6 | CASSYSVDEQYF | TGTGCCAGCAGTTACTCGGTGGACGAGCAGTACTTC
TRBJ1-2 | - | - | TRBV10-3 | CATLTAQTDYGYTF | TGTGCCACCTTGACAGCTCAGACAGACTATGGCTACACCTTC
TRBJ1-6 | - | - | TRBV19 | CASSVDRELDSPLHF | TGTGCCAGTAGTGTGGACCGGGAATTAGATTCACCCCTCCACTTT
TRBJ2-1 | - | TRBD2 | TRBV4-3 | CASSTTSGAYNEQFF | TGCGCCAGCAGCACAACTAGCGGGGCCTACAATGAGCAGTTCTTC
TRBJ1-6 | once | - | TRBV7-5 | CARFPYNSPLHF | TGTGCCAGATTTCCCTATAATTCACCCCTCCACTTT
TRBJ1-5 | - | TRBD1 | TRBV4-1 | CASSQRYGRDSTNQPQHF | TGCGCCAGCAGCCAAAGATACGGTCGGGACAGCACCAATCAGCCCCAGCATTTT
TRBJ1-2 | few | TRBD1 | TRBV4-3 | CASSGGQGLSGYTF | TGCGCCAGCAGCGGGGGACAGGGATTAAGTGGCTACACCTTC
TRBJ1-1 | - | - | TRBV18 | CASSPGGPGTEAFF | TGTGCCAGCTCACCTGGTGGTCCGGGCACTGAAGCTTTCTTT
TRBJ1-3 | - | - | TRBV4-1 | CASSPFTVRADLDPIYF | TGCGCCAGCAGTCCCTTTACGGTCCGGGCCGACCTTGATCCCATATATTTT
TRBJ2-3 | - | TRBD1 | TRBV7-9 | CASSFEAGDRGGSTDTQYF | TGTGCCAGCAGCTTCGAAGCAGGGGACAGGGGAGGTAGCACAGATACGCAGTATTTT
TRBJ1-6 | once | TRBD1 | TRBV15 | CATSRGLDRANSPLHF | TGTGCCACCAGCAGAGGACTGGACAGGGCCAATTCACCCCTCCACTTT
TRBJ2-2 | once | TRBD2 | TRBV9 | CARSIGTSGGAGELFF | TGTGCCCGCAGCATCGGGACTAGCGGGGGGGCCGGGGAGCTGTTTTTT
TRBJ1-2 | - | TRBD1 | TRBV6-5 | CASSNDRAGGYTF | TGTGCCAGCAGTAACGACAGGGCGGGAGGCTACACCTTC
TRBJ2-6 | - | - | TRBV5-1 | CASSQPAPSGANVLTF | TGCGCCAGCAGCCAGCCCGCTCCTTCTGGGGCCAACGTCCTGACTTTC
TRBJ1-4 | once | - | TRBV5-6 | CASSWMRGLINEKLFF | TGTGCCAGCAGCTGGATGCGGGGTCTTATTAATGAAAAACTGTTTTTT
TRBJ2-7 | - | TRBD1 | TRBV6-1 | CASSELAGTGSSYEQYF | TGTGCCAGCAGTGAACTCGCCGGGACAGGGAGCTCCTACGAGCAGTACTTC
TRBJ2-5 | - | - | TRBV3-1/TRBV3-2 | CASSQGNSGTQYF | TGTGCCAGCAGCCAAGGAAACAGCGGGACCCAGTACTTC
TRBJ2-1 | - | - | TRBV2 | CASKYQGADNEQFF | TGTGCCAGCAAATACCAGGGAGCCGACAATGAGCAGTTCTTC
TRBJ2-1 | - | TRBD2 | TRBV7-9 | CASTPGGLSGSVDEQFF | TGTGCCAGCACCCCCGGTGGTCTTAGCGGGTCCGTCGATGAGCAGTTCTTC
TRBJ1-3 | - | - | TRBV5-4 | CASSYDVGNTIYF | TGTGCCAGCAGCTACGACGTCGGAAACACCATATATTTT
TRBJ1-2 | - | TRBD1 | TRBV5-1 | CASSLGGQGNYGYTF | TGCGCCAGCAGCTTGGGGGGACAGGGAAACTATGGCTACACCTTC
TRBJ2-7 | - | TRBD1 | TRBV15 | CATSRDYPGQGDYEQYF | TGTGCCACCAGCAGAGATTACCCTGGACAGGGGGATTACGAGCAGTACTTC
TRBJ2-1 | - | TRBD2 | TRBV19 | CASRTSGGHPFNEQFF | TGTGCCAGTAGGACTAGCGGGGGCCACCCCTTCAATGAGCAGTTCTTC
TRBJ1-2 | - | - | TRBV19 | CASSIRGRGYTF | TGTGCCAGTAGTATTAGAGGGCGCGGCTACACCTTC
TRBJ1-1 | - | - | TRBV19 | CASSIRGPPNTEAFF | TGTGCCAGTAGTATCCGGGGACCACCGAACACTGAAGCTTTCTTT